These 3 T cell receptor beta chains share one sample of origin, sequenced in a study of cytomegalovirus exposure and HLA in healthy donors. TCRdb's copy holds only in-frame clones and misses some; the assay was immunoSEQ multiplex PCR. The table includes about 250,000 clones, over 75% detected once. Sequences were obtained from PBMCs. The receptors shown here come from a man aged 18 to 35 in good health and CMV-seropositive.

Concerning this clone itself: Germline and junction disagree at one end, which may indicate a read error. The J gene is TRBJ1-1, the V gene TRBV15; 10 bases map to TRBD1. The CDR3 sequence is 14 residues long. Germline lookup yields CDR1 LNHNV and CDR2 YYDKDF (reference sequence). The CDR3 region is CASRQGAWGTEAFF. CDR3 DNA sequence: TGTGCCTCCAGACAGGGGGCCTGGGGTACTGAAGCTTTCTTT.

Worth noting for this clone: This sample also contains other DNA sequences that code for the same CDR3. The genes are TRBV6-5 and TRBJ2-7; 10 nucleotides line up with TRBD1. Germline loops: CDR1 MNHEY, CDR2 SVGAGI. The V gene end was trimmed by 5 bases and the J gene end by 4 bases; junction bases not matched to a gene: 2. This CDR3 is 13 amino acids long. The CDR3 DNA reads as TGTGCCAGCAGTAGGGACAGGGGTTACGAGCAGTACTTC. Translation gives CASSRDRGYEQYF.

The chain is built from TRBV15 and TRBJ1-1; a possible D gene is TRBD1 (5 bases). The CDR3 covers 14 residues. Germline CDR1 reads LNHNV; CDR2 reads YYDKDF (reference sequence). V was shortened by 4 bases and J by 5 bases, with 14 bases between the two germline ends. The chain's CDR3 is CATSINPSGTEAFF. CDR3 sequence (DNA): TGTGCCACCAGCATAAACCCTTCAGGGACTGAAGCTTTCTTT. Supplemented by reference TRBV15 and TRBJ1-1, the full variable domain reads DAMVIQNPRYQVTQFGKPVTLSCSQTLNHNVMYWYQQKSSQAPKLLFHYYDKDFNNEADTPDNFQSRRPNTSFCFLDIRSPGLGDTAMYLCATSINPSGTEAFFGQGTRLTVV.